The sequence of this T cell receptor (beta chain) was determined in a study of identical twins. TCRdb called the 5' RACE reads again in MiXCR, with one record for every CDR3 protein. The sample holds 420,000 or so distinct CDR3 sequences, less than 20% seen once. The specimen sequenced was naive T cells sorted from blood. This receptor was obtained from a middle-aged man in good health.

The CDR3 DNA sequence: TGTGCCAGCAGCGAAACTAGCGAGGTGCAGTTCTTC. Translation: CASSETSEVQFF. This rearrangement joins TRBV9 to TRBJ2-1; 7 bases map to TRBD2. The CDR3 has 12 residues. Germline V gene lookup returns CDR1 SGDLS and CDR2 YYNGEE. V lost 3 bases to trimming and J lost 12 bases; unmatched junction nucleotides: 6.